The T cell receptor beta chain under discussion was sequenced for a study of blood T cell repertoires in COVID-19. Study at large: Samples came from the United States, Italy and Spain, spanning acute and convalescent COVID-19. In each case, the material was cDNA or gDNA derived from T cells, B-cell-depleted T cells, or PBMCs.

Original processing methods: From reference gene primer amplification, estimates of nucleated cell counts were derived. Here immunoSEQ multiplex PCR was the method, and the copy in TCRdb shows in-frame clones only, minus some. The DNA gave D and trimming, while V, J and clone size come from that table. The data contain tens of thousands of clones, approximately 90% of them singletons. Per the germline V gene, CDR1 is MDHEN and CDR2 is SYDVKM. The CDR3 is 12 residues long. Trimming removed 3 bases from V and 6 bases from J, with 8 bases in between. This TCR was recovered from a man aged 55 to 70 with active COVID-19. Sequencing was performed on peripheral blood. V usage is TRBV28 and J usage is TRBJ1-1; D remains unclear. CDR3 in amino acids: CASSFTVAEAFF. The DNA for the CDR3 is TGTGCCAGCAGTTTCACGGTTGCTGAAGCTTTCTTT. The full variable domain, completed using reference TRBV28 and TRBJ1-1, is DVKVTQSSRYLVKRTGEKVFLECVQDMDHENMFWYRQDPGLGLRLIYFSYDVKMKEKGDIPEGYSVSREKKERFSLILESASTNQTSMYLCASSFTVAEAFFGQGTRLTVV.